The sequence of this T cell receptor beta chain was determined in a study of blood T cell repertoires in COVID-19. Background on the study: Samples of COVID-19 (acute and convalescent) were obtained from the United States, Italy and Spain. T cells, B-cell-depleted T cells, or PBMCs supplied cDNA or gDNA.

CDR3 length: 16 amino acids. V dropped 6 bases and J dropped 0; count of bases not matched to a gene: 8. Germline V lookup: CDR1 LNHDA, CDR2 SQIVND (reference sequence). Participants spanned ages about 18 to 90 years and resided in about two dozen US areas. Participants' reported clinical history set cohort assignment. Libraries were prepared by immunoSEQ multiplex PCR; TCRdb keeps only in-frame clonotypes and omits some of them. The sample has some 320,000 clones; approximately 91% are singletons. Material: PBMCs or T cells enriched from blood (not recorded which). This clonotype originated in a woman in her twenties or thirties who had been exposed to COVID-19. This chain joins TRBV19 and TRBJ1-1; TRBD1 matches at 9 bases. The CDR3 reads CASSQSDRGLNTEAFF. CDR3 sequence (DNA): TGTGCCAGTAGCCAATCGGACAGGGGATTGAACACTGAAGCTTTCTTT.